This T cell receptor beta chain was sequenced for a study of CD8 T cells in ankylosing spondylitis. Study results and caveats: One TCR beta motif, made up of roughly eight highly homologous variants, appeared characteristic of ankylosing spondylitis blood.

MiXCR, run by TCRdb on the 5' RACE reads, gives a single entry per CDR3 protein. The repertoire holds roughly 440,000 distinct CDR3 sequences, with 15% to 20% as singletons. V gave up 3 bases and J gave up 12 bases, with 18 bases separating them. CDR1 and CDR2 (germline): SNHLY, FYNNEI. This CDR3 contains 13 residues. There are a few counts of this clonotype. Antigen unknown. The TCR comes from a male donor with ankylosing spondylitis. Sequences were obtained from blood, either unsorted or a sorted T cell fraction (not recorded which). The chain uses TRBV2 and TRBJ2-7, with D perhaps matching TRBD1 (5 bases). The CDR3: CASSDAQVFWGYF. DNA of the CDR3: TGTGCCAGCAGTGATGCACAGGTTTTCTGGGGGTACTTC.